The 4 T cell receptor beta chains presented below share a single source sample, sequenced in a study of T cell responses to AZD1222 COVID-19 vaccine. Measured with immunoSEQ multiplex PCR; TCRdb has only the in-frame clones, and not every one. The sample consists of 80,000 to 130,000 clones, about 88% of them appearing once. Specimen: peripheral blood, collected on day 0 of AZD1222 vaccination. Receptors were obtained from an adult in good health.

J is TRBJ1-6 and V is TRBV3-1 (or the pseudogene TRBV3-2); tentative D call: TRBD1 (5 bases). The CDR3 has 15 amino acids. Trimming removed 1 base at V and 6 bases at J, with 10 bases between. Germline values: CDR1 LGHDT, CDR2 YNNKEL (reference sequence). This CDR3 reads CASSQAGLSNSPLHF. The DNA of the CDR3 is TGTGCCAGCAGCCAAGCGGGACTCTCTAATTCACCCCTCCACTTT.

The rearrangement links TRBV28 to TRBJ1-6; D remains unclear. From germline, CDR1 is MDHEN and CDR2 SYDVKM. V was cut by 1 base and J by 5 bases, with 9 bases left in between. The CDR3 runs to 15 residues. The CDR3 DNA follows: TGTGCCAGCAGTTTATTATGGGTGGATAATTCACCCCTCCACTTT. This gives the protein CASSLLWVDNSPLHF.

A note on this clone: At the DNA level, this CDR3 is encoded by other sequences in the same sample as well. V usage is TRBV28 and J usage is TRBJ2-7; 7 bases align to TRBD2. The CDR3 length is 15 residues. The trim removed 1 base at V and 2 bases at J, leaving 5 bases unmatched. Germline-derived CDR1 and CDR2 are MDHEN and SYDVKM. The CDR3 here is CASSLYPSGPYEQYF. The CDR3 DNA follows: TGTGCCAGCAGTTTATACCCTAGCGGACCCTACGAGCAGTACTTC.

The rearrangement joins TRBV3-1 (or the pseudogene TRBV3-2) to TRBJ1-5; D is perhaps TRBD1 (5 bases). The V end was cut by 0 bases, the J end by 5 bases, with 11 bases between. The CDR3 is 15 residues long. Germline V gene sequence: CDR1 LGHDT, CDR2 YNNKEL (reference sequence). The CDR3 protein is CASSQDWGGDQPQHF. The CDR3 nucleotides read TGTGCCAGCAGCCAAGATTGGGGGGGGGATCAGCCCCAGCATTTT.